The clone carrying this T cell receptor (beta chain) was seen once. The CDR3 covers 14 residues. The V gene's germline CDR1 is MDHEN and CDR2 SYDVKM. The J segment lost 8 bases and the V segment lost 4 bases, leaving 6 bases of the junction unmatched. Some clones are missing from TCRdb's copy, which holds only in-frame ones; the method was immunoSEQ multiplex PCR. This table has 75,000 to 90,000 clones, around 90% appearing once. This entry belongs to a study of technical replicates of blood from several donors. The source is a human donor in good health. J is TRBJ2-1 and V is TRBV28, with 9 bases that match TRBD1. Material for sequencing was T cells isolated from PBMCs. The CDR3 sequence: CASSSRQGVHEQFF. CDR3 nucleotide sequence: TGTGCCAGCAGTTCAAGACAGGGGGTACATGAGCAGTTCTTC.